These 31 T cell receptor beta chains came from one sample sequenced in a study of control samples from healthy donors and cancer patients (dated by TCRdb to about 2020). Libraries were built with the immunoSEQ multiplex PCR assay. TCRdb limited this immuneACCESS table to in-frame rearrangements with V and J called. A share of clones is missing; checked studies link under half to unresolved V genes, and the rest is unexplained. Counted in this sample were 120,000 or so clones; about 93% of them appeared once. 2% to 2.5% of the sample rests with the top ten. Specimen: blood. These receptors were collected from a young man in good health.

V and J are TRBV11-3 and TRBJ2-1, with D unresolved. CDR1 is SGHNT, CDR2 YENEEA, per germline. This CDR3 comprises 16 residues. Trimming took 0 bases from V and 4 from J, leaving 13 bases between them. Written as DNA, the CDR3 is TGTGCCAGCAGCTTAGACGGGCGAAAGGAGTACAATGAGCAGTTCTTC. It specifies CASSLDGRKEYNEQFF.

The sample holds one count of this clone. CDR3 region: CASSSIYEQYV. CDR3 bases: TGTGCCAGCAGTTCGATCTACGAGCAGTACGTC. This chain connects TRBV6-2 or TRBV6-3 to TRBJ2-7; D unclear. CDR1 and CDR2 (germline): MNHEY, SVGEGT. This CDR3 contains 11 residues. Trimming removed 4 bases from V and 3 bases from J, with 4 bases in between.

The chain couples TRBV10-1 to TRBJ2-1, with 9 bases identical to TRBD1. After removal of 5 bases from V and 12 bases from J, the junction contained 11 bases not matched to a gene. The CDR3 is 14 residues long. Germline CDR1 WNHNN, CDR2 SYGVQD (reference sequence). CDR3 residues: CASSSRTGDWRQFF. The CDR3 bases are TGCGCCAGCAGTTCACGGACAGGGGATTGGAGGCAGTTCTTC.

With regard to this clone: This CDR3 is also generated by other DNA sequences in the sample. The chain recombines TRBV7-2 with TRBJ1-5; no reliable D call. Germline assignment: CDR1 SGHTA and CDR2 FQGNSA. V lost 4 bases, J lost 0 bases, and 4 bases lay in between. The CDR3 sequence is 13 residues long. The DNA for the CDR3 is TGTGCCAGCAGCTCATATAGCAATCAGCCCCAGCATTTT. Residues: CASSSYSNQPQHF.

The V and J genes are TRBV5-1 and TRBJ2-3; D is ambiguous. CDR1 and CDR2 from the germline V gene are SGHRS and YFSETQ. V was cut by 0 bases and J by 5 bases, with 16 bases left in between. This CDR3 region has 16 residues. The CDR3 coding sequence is TGCGCCAGCAGCTTGGGTTTCGGCCACTCGGTAGATACGCAGTATTTT. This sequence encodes CASSLGFGHSVDTQYF.

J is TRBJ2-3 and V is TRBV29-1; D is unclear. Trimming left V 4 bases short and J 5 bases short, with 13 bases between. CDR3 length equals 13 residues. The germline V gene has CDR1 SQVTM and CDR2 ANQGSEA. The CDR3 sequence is CSVAVGWGDTQYF. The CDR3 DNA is TGCAGCGTTGCCGTGGGATGGGGAGATACGCAGTATTTT.

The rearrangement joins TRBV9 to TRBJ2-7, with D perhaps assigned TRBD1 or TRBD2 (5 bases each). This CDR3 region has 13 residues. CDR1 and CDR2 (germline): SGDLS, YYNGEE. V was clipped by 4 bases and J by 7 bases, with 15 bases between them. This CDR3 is CASSPTGPGEQYF. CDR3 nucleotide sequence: TGTGCCAGCAGCCCCACGGGGCCTGGGGAGCAGTACTTC.

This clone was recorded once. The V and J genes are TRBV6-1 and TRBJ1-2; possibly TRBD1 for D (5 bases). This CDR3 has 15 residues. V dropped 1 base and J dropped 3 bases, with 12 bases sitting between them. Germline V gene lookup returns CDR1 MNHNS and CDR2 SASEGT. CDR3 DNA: TGTGCCAGCAGTGAAGTTTCGACAGACCACTATGGCTACACCTTC. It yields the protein CASSEVSTDHYGYTF.

The CDR3 nucleotides are TGTGCCATCAGTGCGCGGGGAGGGAGCACAGATACGCAGTATTTT. Translating it yields CAISARGGSTDTQYF. The J gene is TRBJ2-3, the V gene TRBV10-3; 7 nucleotides agree with TRBD2. From germline, CDR1 is ENHRY and CDR2 SYGVKD. Trimming took 4 bases from V and 0 from J; bases not matched to a gene: 4. This CDR3 spans 15 amino acids.

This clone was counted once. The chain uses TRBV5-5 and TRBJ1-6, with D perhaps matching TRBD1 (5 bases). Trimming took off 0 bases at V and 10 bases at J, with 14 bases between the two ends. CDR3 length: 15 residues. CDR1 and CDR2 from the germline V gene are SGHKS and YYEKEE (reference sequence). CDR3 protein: CASSLEVTAKSPLHF. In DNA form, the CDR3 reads TGTGCCAGCAGCTTGGAGGTGACAGCAAAATCACCCCTCCACTTT.

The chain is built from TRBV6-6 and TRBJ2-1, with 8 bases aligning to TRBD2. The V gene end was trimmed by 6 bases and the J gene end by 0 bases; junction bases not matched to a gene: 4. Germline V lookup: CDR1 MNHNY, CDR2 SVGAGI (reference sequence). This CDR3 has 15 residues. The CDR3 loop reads CASSIAGSSYNEQFF. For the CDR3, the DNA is TGTGCCAGCAGCATAGCGGGGAGCTCCTACAATGAGCAGTTCTTC.

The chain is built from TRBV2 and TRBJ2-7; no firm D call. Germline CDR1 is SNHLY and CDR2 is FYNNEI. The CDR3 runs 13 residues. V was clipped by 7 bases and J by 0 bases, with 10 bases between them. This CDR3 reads CASILTLSYEQYF. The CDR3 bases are TGTGCCAGCATTTTGACACTCTCCTACGAGCAGTACTTC.

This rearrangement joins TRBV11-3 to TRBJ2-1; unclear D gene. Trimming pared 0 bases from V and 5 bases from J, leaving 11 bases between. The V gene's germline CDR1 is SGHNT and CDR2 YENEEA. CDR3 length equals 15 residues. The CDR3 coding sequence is TGTGCCAGCAGCTTAGAGGCTCAGCAGCACAATGAGCAGTTCTTC. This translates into CASSLEAQQHNEQFF. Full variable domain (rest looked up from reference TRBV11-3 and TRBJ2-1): EAGVVQSPRYKIIEKKQPVAFWCNPISGHNTLYWYLQNLGQGPELLIRYENEEAVDDSQLPKDRFSAERLKGVDSTLKIQPAELGDSAVYLCASSLEAQQHNEQFFGPGTRLTVL.

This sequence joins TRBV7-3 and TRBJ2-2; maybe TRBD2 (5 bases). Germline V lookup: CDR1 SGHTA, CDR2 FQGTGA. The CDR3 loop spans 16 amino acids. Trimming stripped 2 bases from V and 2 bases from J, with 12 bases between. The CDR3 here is CASSLGGPANTGELFF. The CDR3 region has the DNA TGTGCCAGCAGCTTAGGAGGACCCGCCAACACCGGGGAGCTGTTTTTT.

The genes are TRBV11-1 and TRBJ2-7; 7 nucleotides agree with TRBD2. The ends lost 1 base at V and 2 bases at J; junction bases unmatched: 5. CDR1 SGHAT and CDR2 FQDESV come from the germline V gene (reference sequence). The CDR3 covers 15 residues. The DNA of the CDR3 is TGTGCCAGCAGCTTAGAGAGCGGGGTCCCCTACGAGCAGTACTTC. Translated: CASSLESGVPYEQYF.

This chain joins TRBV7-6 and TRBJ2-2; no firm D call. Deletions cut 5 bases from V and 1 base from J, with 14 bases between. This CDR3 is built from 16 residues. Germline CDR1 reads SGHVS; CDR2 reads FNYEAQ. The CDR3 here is CASSLRVVENTGELFF. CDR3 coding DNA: TGTGCCAGCAGCCTCCGCGTCGTCGAGAACACCGGGGAGCTGTTTTTT.

CDR3 sequence (DNA): TGTGCCAGCAGTTACGGGGACAGGGTACCAGGGGAGCTGTTTTTT. Its translation is CASSYGDRVPGELFF. The rearrangement uses TRBV6-5 and TRBJ2-2, with 9 bases that match TRBD1. CDR3 size: 15 residues. From germline, CDR1 is MNHEY and CDR2 SVGAGI. V was clipped by 2 bases and J by 8 bases; unmatched bases: 6.

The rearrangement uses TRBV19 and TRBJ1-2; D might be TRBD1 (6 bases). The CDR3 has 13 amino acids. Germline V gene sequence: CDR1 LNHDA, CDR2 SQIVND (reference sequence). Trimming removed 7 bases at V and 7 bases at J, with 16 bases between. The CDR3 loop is CASNTGQKLGYTF. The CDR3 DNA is TGTGCCAGTAACACGGGACAAAAGCTTGGCTACACCTTC. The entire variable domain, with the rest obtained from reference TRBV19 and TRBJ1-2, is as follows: DGGITQSPKYLFRKEGQNVTLSCEQNLNHDAMYWYRQDPGQGLRLIYYSQIVNDFQKGDIAEGYSVSREKKESFPLTVTSAQKNPTAFYLCASNTGQKLGYTFGSGTRLTVV.

In nucleotides, the CDR3 is TGTGCCAGCAGCTTATCTAACTACAATGAGCAGTTCTTC. It codes for CASSLSNYNEQFF. The V gene is TRBV7-3, the J gene TRBJ2-1; D is unclear. V was pared by 2 bases and J by 3 bases, with 5 bases between. The germline V gene encodes CDR1 SGHTA and CDR2 FQGTGA. This CDR3 comprises 13 residues.

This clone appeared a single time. CDR3 loop: CASEKNRMRSSNQPQHF. DNA of the CDR3: TGTGCCAGCGAAAAAAACCGGATGAGGAGTAGCAATCAGCCCCAGCATTTT. The V and J genes are TRBV28 and TRBJ1-5, with D unresolved. The CDR3 loop spans 17 amino acids. Trimming removed 8 bases from V and 0 bases from J, with 20 bases in between. Germline-derived CDR1 and CDR2 are MDHEN and SYDVKM.

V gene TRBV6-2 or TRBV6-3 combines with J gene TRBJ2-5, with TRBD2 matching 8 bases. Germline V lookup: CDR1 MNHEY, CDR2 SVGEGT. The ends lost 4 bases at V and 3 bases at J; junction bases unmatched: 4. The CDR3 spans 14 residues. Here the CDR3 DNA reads TGTGCCAGCAGTTTCTCGGGGGGGGAAGAGACCCAGTACTTC. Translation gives CASSFSGGEETQYF.

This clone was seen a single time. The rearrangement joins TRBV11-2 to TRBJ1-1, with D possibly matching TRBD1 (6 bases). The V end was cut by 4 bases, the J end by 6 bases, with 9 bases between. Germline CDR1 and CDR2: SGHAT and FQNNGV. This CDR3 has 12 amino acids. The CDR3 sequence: CASSSGGPEAFF. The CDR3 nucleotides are TGTGCCAGCAGCTCCGGGGGCCCTGAAGCTTTCTTT.

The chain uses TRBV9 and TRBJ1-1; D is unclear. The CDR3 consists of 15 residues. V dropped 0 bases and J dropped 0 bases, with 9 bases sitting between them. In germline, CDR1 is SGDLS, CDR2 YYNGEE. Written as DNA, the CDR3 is TGTGCCAGCAGCGTAGGGGATAGGGTGAACACTGAAGCTTTCTTT. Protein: CASSVGDRVNTEAFF.

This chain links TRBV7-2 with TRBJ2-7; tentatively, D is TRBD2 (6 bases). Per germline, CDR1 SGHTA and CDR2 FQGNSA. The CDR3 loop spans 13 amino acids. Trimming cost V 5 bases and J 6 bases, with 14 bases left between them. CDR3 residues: CASSPPGGFEQYV. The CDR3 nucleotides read TGTGCCAGCAGCCCACCTGGAGGGTTCGAGCAGTACGTC.

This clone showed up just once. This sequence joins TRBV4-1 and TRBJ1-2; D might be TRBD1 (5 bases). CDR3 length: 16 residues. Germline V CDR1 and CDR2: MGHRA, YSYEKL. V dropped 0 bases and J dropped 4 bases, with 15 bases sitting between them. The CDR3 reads CASSQDWPGTGYGYTF. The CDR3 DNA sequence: TGCGCCAGCAGCCAAGATTGGCCAGGGACGGGCTATGGCTACACCTTC.

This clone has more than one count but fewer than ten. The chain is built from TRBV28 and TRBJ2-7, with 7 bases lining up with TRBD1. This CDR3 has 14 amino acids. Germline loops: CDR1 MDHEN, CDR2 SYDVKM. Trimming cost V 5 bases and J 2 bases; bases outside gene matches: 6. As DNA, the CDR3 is TGTGCCAGCAGTATTGGGACAGCCACCTACGAGCAGTACTTC. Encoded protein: CASSIGTATYEQYF.

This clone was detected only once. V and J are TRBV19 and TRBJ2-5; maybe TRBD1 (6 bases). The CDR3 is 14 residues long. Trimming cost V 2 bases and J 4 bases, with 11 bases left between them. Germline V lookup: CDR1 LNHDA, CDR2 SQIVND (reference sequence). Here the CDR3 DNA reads TGTGCCAGTAGTATAACCCAGGGGAGAGAGACCCAGTACTTC. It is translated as CASSITQGRETQYF.

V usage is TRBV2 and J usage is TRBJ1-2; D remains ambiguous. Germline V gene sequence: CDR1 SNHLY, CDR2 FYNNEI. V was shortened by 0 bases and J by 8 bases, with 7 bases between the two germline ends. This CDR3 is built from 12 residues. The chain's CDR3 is CASSEAMKGYTF. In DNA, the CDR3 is TGTGCCAGCAGTGAAGCGATGAAGGGCTACACCTTC.

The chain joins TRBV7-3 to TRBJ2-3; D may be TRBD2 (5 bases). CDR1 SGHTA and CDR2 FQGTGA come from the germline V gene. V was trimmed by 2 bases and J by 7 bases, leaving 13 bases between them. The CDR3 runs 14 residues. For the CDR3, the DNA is TGTGCCAGCAGCTTATTAGCGTCCTCACATACGCAGTATTTT. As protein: CASSLLASSHTQYF.

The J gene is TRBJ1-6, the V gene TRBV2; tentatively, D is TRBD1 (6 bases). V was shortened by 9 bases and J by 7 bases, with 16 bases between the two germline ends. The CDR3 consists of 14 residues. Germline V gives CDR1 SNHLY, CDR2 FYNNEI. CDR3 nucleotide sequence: TGTGCCAGGGGTTGGGGGGCTGTAAATTCACCCCTCCACTTT. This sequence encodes CARGWGAVNSPLHF.

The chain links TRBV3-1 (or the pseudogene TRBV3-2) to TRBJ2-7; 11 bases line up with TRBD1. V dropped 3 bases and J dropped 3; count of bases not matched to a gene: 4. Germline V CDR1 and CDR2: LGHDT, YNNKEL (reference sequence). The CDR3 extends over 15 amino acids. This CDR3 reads CASSQGQGGHYEQYV. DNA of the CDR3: TGTGCCAGCAGCCAGGGACAGGGGGGGCACTACGAGCAGTACGTC.